Given below is one T cell receptor (beta chain) in context. The antigen is unknown. The data derive from a study of cytomegalovirus exposure and HLA in healthy donors. Study-wide points: Previously analyzed data showed that most TCR beta V segments were productive at a frequency of about 87% or about 30%.

PCR employed 60 Vbeta and 13 Jbeta primers. Sequencing used immunoSEQ multiplex PCR; TCRdb keeps in-frame clones, though not all of them. Its table lists 100,000 to 150,000 clones. CDR1 and CDR2 from the germline V gene are SGHAT and FQNNGV. Unmatched junction bases numbered 7, after V lost 5 bases and J lost 0 bases. This CDR3 spans 16 amino acids. The sequence came from a man under 40 in good health and CMV-seronegative. The sequencing input was PBMCs. The chain uses TRBV11-2 and TRBJ2-1, with 7 bases fitting TRBD2. DNA of the CDR3: TGTGCCAGCAGCCCCATAGCGGGCCGCTCCTACAATGAGCAGTTCTTC. It yields the protein CASSPIAGRSYNEQFF.